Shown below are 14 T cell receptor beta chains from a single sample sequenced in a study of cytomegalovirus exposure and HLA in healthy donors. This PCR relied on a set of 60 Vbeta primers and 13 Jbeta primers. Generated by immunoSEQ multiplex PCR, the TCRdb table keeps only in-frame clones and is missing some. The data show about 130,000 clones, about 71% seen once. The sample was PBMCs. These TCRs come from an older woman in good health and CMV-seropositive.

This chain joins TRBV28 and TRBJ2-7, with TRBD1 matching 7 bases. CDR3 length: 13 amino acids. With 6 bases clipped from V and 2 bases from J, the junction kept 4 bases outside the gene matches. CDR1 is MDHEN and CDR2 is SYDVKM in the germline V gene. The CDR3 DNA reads TGTGCCAGCAGGTCGGGACAGCCCTACGAGCAGTACTTC. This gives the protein CASRSGQPYEQYF.

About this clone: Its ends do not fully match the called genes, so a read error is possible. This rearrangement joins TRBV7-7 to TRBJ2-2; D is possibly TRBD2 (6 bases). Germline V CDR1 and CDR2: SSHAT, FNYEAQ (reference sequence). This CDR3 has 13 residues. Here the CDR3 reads CASSLPGAGELFF. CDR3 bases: TGTGCTAGCAGCTTACCGGGGGCCGGGGAGCTGTTTTTT.

DNA of the CDR3: TGTGCCAGCAGTACACAGGGGGCTGAAGCTTTCTTT. It translates to CASSTQGAEAFF. This chain uses TRBV6-1 with TRBJ1-1; the match to TRBD1 covers 8 bases. In germline, CDR1 is MNHNS, CDR2 SASEGT. V was pared by 5 bases and J by 6 bases, with 2 bases of the junction left unmatched. The CDR3 has 12 amino acids.

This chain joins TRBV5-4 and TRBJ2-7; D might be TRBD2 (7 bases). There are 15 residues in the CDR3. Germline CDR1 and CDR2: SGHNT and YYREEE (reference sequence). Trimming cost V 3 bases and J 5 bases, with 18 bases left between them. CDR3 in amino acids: CASSSSVLGGHEQYF. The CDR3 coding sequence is TGTGCCAGCAGCTCATCTGTCTTGGGGGGGCACGAGCAGTACTTC.

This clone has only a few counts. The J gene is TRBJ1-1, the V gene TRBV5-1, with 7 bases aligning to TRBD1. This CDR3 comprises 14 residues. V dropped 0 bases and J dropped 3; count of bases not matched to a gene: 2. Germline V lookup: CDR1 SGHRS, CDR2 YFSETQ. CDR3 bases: TGCGCCAGCAGCTTGGCGGACAGGTACACTGAAGCTTTCTTT. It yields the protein CASSLADRYTEAFF.

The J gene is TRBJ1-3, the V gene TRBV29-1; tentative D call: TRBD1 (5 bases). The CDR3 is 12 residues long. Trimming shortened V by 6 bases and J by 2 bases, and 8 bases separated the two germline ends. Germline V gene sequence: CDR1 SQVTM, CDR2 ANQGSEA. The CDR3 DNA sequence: TGCAGCGTCAGGGTCGCTGGAAACACCATATATTTT. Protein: CSVRVAGNTIYF. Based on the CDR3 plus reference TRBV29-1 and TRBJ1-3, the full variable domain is SAVISQKPSRDICQRGTSLTIQCQVDSQVTMMFWYRQQPGQSLTLIATANQGSEATYESGFVIDKFPISRPNLTFSTLTVSNMSPEDSSIYLCSVRVAGNTIYFGEGSWLTVV.

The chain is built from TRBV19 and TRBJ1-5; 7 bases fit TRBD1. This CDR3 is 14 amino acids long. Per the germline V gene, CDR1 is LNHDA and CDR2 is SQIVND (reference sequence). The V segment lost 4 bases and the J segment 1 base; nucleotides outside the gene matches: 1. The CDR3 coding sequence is TGTGCCAGTAGTAGGGACAGAAGCAATCAGCCCCAGCATTTT. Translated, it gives CASSRDRSNQPQHF.

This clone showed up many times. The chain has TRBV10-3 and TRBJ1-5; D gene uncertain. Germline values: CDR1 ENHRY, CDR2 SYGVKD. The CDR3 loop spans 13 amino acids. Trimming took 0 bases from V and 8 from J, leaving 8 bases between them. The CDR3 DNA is TGTGCCATCAGTGAGTCGAGGTCCAAGCCCCAGCATTTT. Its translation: CAISESRSKPQHF.

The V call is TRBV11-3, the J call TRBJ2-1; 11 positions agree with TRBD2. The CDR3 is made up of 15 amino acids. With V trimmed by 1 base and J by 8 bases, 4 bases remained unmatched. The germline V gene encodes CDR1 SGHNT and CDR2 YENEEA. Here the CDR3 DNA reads TGTGCCAGCAGCTTAGCTAGCGGGAGGTCAGATGAGCAGTTCTTC. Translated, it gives CASSLASGRSDEQFF.

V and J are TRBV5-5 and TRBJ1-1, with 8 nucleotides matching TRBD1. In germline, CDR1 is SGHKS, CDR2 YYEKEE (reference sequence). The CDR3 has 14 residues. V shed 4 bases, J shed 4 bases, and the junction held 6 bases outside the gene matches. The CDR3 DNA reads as TGTGCCAGCAGCCTGACAGGGGAGGGCACTGAAGCTTTCTTT. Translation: CASSLTGEGTEAFF.

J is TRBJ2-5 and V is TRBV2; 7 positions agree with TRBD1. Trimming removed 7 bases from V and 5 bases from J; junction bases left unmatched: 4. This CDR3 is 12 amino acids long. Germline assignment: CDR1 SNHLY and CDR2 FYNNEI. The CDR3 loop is CASNRQGETQYF. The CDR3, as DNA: TGTGCCAGCAACAGACAGGGTGAGACCCAGTACTTC.

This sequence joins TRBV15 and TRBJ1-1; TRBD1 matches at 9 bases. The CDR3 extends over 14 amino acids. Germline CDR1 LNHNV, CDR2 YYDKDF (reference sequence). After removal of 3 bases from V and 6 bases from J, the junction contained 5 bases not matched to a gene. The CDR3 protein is CATSRGQGAAEAFF. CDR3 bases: TGTGCCACCAGCAGGGGACAGGGAGCCGCTGAAGCTTTCTTT.

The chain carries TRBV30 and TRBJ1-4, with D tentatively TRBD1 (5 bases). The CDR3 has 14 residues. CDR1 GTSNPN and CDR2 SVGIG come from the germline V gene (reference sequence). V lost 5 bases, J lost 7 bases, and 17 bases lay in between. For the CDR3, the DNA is TGTGCCTGGGGATTGGGCAGGGTCGGTGAAAAACTGTTTTTT. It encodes CAWGLGRVGEKLFF.

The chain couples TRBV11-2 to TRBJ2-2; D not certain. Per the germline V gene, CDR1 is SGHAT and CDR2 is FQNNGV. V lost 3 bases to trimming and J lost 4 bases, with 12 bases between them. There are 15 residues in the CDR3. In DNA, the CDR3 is TGTGCCAGCAGCTTGTTGCGAGTCCTCACCGGGGAGCTGTTTTTT. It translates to CASSLLRVLTGELFF.